Presented here are 23 T cell receptor delta chains from one specimen sequenced in a study of γδ T cells in repeated Plasmodium falciparum infection. Gammadelta T cells were flow-sorted from PBMC into Vgamma9/Vdelta2+ and Vdelta2-negative populations for bulk analysis. TCRdb re-called clones from the multiplex PCR reads via CATT. In the table there are under 60,000 delta-chain clones, approximately 1.5% of which are singletons. The source material was gamma-delta T cells from blood. The receptors derive from a pool of human donors (malaria-infected and uninfected, not separated).

This clone was observed a handful of times. The TCRdb protein, from a much larger clone, departs from this DNA's translation at residue 13, likely by read error; the protein shown derives from the DNA. The chain employs TRDV1 and TRDJ1; 11 bases agree with TRDD3. The J gene, not given by TCRdb, was assigned here from a germline match of the nucleotide sequence. V was clipped by 1 base and J by 1 base; unmatched bases: 11. Germline V CDR1 and CDR2: TSWWSYY, QGS. CDR3 length: 19 amino acids. CDR3 bases: TGTGCTCTTGGGGAACGGTTAGTACTGGGGGATAGGTGCACCGATAAACTCATCTTT. It translates to CALGERLVLGDRCTDKLIF.

Details on this clone: A much bigger clone sits one base away, suggesting this may be a read error. The chain joins TRDV2 to TRDJ1; 7 bases map to TRDD3. V was pared by 6 bases and J by 4 bases, with 25 bases of the junction left unmatched. Germline V CDR1 and CDR2: GEAIGNYY, EKD. The CDR3 is 19 amino acids. The DNA for the CDR3 is TGTGCCTGTAACCAGATTCTTCTGGGGGCTCCCTCAGGGGGCGATAAACTCATCTTT. It is translated as CACNQILLGAPSGGDKLIF.

As regards this clone: The protein held in TCRdb is that of a much larger clone and does not match this DNA's translation at residue 15, likely because of a read error; the protein shown is translated from the DNA. The J gene is TRDJ1, the V gene TRDV1, with 9 bases matching TRDD2. Germline matching of the DNA provided the J gene here, since TCRdb leaves it blank. CDR1 and CDR2 (germline): TSWWSYY, QGS. With 1 base clipped from V and 0 bases from J, the junction kept 30 bases outside the gene matches. The CDR3 has 25 amino acids. Here the CDR3 DNA reads TGTGCTCTTGGGGAACACCCGGCCTTCCTACTCCAAGTGGGTAGGGTTACGCCGTACACCGATAAACTCATCTTT. It yields the protein CALGEHPAFLLQVGRVTPYTDKLIF.

This clone turned up a few times. The protein in TCRdb stems from a much larger clone and differs at residues 17 and 18 from this DNA's translation, likely a read error; here the protein is translated from the DNA. J is TRDJ1 and V is TRDV1; the match to TRDD3 covers 11 bases. With 8 bases clipped from V and 9 bases from J, the junction kept 32 bases outside the gene matches. Germline-derived CDR1 and CDR2 are TSWWSYY and QGS. The CDR3 runs to 21 residues. The chain's CDR3 is CALKCIFPGIFWGIPTNELIF. CDR3 coding DNA: TGTGCTCTTAAATGTATCTTCCCTGGTATCTTCTGGGGGATACCTACCAATGAACTCATCTTT.

Remarks on this clone: This is likely an artifact of a read error, given a far larger clone one base away. This specimen includes other DNA sequences encoding the same CDR3. This sequence joins TRDV1 and TRDJ1; no clear D. There are 21 residues in the CDR3. The V end was cut by 5 bases, the J end by 0 bases, with 31 bases between. Germline CDR1 is TSWWSYY and CDR2 is QGS. The CDR3 reads CALGPPLLRLSPVAHTDKLIF. In nucleotides, the CDR3 is TGTGCTCTTGGGCCCCCGCTTCTTCGTCTATCCCCGGTGGCCCACACCGATAAACTCATCTTT.

The table lists this clone with a few counts. The TCRdb record carries a much larger clone's protein, which differs from this DNA's translation at residue 7; a read error is the likely cause, and the protein listed here is the DNA translation. The chain recombines TRDV1 with TRDJ1; 7 bases agree with TRDD3. Because TCRdb records no J gene, it was assigned here through a match of the DNA to germline. The CDR3 extends over 17 amino acids. The V segment lost 2 bases and the J segment 5 bases; nucleotides outside the gene matches: 14. In germline, CDR1 is TSWWSYY, CDR2 QGS. CDR3 amino acids: CALGEYGLGYYRDKLIF. In nucleotides, the CDR3 is TGTGCTCTTGGGGAATACGGCCTGGGATACTACCGGGATAAACTCATCTTT.

As for this clone: Only one base separates this from a far larger clonotype, so it likely reflects a read error. Other DNA sequences in this specimen translate into the identical CDR3. The chain links TRDV1 to TRDJ1, with a tentative D call TRDD3 (6 bases). The V and J ends lost 3 bases and 0 bases respectively, with 20 bases between them. Germline CDR1 TSWWSYY, CDR2 QGS. CDR3 size: 18 residues. This CDR3 is CALGEWGSDPVYTDKLIF. The CDR3 DNA is TGTGCTCTTGGGGAGTGGGGATCGGATCCCGTGTACACCGATAAACTCATCTTT.

This clone is labeled as medium-sized. The same CDR3 can be traced to other DNA sequences in this sample. The CDR3: CALGELRPARPLYTDKLIF. The CDR3 region has the DNA TGTGCTCTTGGGGAACTAAGACCAGCCCGACCCTTGTACACCGATAAACTCATCTTT. V gene TRDV1 combines with J gene TRDJ1; no reliable D call. CDR3 length equals 19 residues. Trimming removed 0 bases from V and 0 bases from J, with 20 bases in between. Per germline, CDR1 TSWWSYY and CDR2 QGS.

This clone was counted between two and nine times. The protein held in TCRdb is that of a much larger clone and does not match this DNA's translation at residue 13, likely because of a read error; the protein shown is translated from the DNA. The rearrangement uses TRDV1 and TRDJ1; a weak D match, TRDD3 (6 bases). The J gene, left out of TCRdb, was set here by checking the DNA against germline. CDR3 size: 19 residues. V lost 2 bases, J lost 0 bases, and 22 bases lay in between. Germline V gene sequence: CDR1 TSWWSYY, CDR2 QGS. For the CDR3, the DNA is TGTGCTCTTGGGGAAGGGATTTCAAACGCGCTGGGGAACACCGATAAACTCATCTTT. It specifies CALGEGISNALGNTDKLIF.

This clone was counted between two and nine times. TCRdb's listed protein matches a much larger clone and diverges from this DNA's translation at residue 3, likely through a read error; the protein shown comes from the DNA. The rearrangement links TRDV1 to TRDJ1; a weak D match, TRDD3 (5 bases). TCRdb does not report a J gene; here it was assigned by matching the DNA to germline references. Germline loops: CDR1 TSWWSYY, CDR2 QGS. The CDR3 totals 24 residues. CDR3 protein: CAIGELDFCQPKREDILNTDKLIF. DNA for the CDR3: TGTGCTATTGGGGAACTTGATTTCTGCCAACCTAAACGCGAGGATATATTGAACACCGATAAACTCATCTTT.

In the case of this clone: The protein held in TCRdb is that of a much larger clone and does not match this DNA's translation at residue 14, likely because of a read error; the protein shown is translated from the DNA. This sequence joins TRDV1 and TRDJ1, with TRDD3 matching over 12 bases. Germline CDR1 reads TSWWSYY; CDR2 reads QGS. This CDR3 has 21 amino acids. Trimming removed 2 bases from V and 1 base from J; junction bases left unmatched: 17. CDR3: CALGEATFWAGGYGSTDKLIF. The CDR3 DNA follows: TGTGCTCTTGGGGAAGCTACATTCTGGGCTGGGGGATACGGTAGCACCGATAAACTCATCTTT.

The V gene is TRDV1, the J gene TRDJ1, with TRDD3 matching over 11 bases. The J gene, absent from TCRdb, was called here by matching the DNA to germline. With 8 bases clipped from V and 3 bases from J, the junction kept 14 bases outside the gene matches. Germline lookup yields CDR1 TSWWSYY and CDR2 QGS. The CDR3 sequence is 17 residues long. The CDR3: CALRKWGIRMRADKLIF. CDR3 in DNA: TGTGCTCTTAGGAAATGGGGGATACGGATGCGGGCCGATAAACTCATCTTT.

In this sample, this clone turned up a few times. A single base is all that separates this from a far larger clone, so a read error is likely. Other DNA sequences in this specimen translate into the identical CDR3. The chain joins TRDV1 to TRDJ1; TRDD3 agrees at 9 bases. The CDR3 extends over 19 amino acids. The junction had 11 bases not matched to a gene; V was cut back by 0 bases and J by 0 bases. The V gene's germline CDR1 is TSWWSYY and CDR2 QGS. As DNA, the CDR3 is TGTGCTCTTGGGGAACTCATTTCCCGATGGGGGATAGACACCGATAAACTCATCTTT. This gives the protein CALGELISRWGIDTDKLIF.

In this sample, this clone turned up a few times. The protein TCRdb lists belongs to a much larger clone and differs from this DNA's translation at residue 6, which points to a read error; the protein shown is made from the DNA. This chain connects TRDV1 to TRDJ1; no clear D gene. TCRdb lists no J gene, so it was determined here by aligning the DNA to germline. The germline gives CDR1 TSWWSYY, CDR2 QGS. The CDR3 contains 17 residues. Trimming stripped 7 bases from V and 0 bases from J, with 21 bases between. In DNA, the CDR3 is TGTGCTCTTGTCGCCCCCCCTCCATGGCCGTACACCGATAAACTCATCTTT. Translated: CALVAPPPWPYTDKLIF.

In its sample, this clone was seen a few times. The protein TCRdb lists belongs to a much larger clone and differs from this DNA's translation at residue 8, which points to a read error; the protein shown is made from the DNA. This rearrangement joins TRDV1 to TRDJ1; 9 positions agree with TRDD3. The J gene, absent from TCRdb, was called here by matching the DNA to germline. The CDR3 spans 20 residues. CDR1 and CDR2 (germline): TSWWSYY, QGS. After removal of 0 bases from V and 4 bases from J, the junction contained 18 bases not matched to a gene. CDR3 amino acids: CALGELEGLGDGGVIDKLIF. The CDR3 nucleotides are TGTGCTCTTGGGGAACTAGAAGGTCTGGGGGATGGTGGTGTTATCGATAAACTCATCTTT.

This clone was counted a few times. A read error is the likely source, as a far larger clone sits one nucleotide away. The same CDR3 also results from other DNA sequences found in this sample. The V gene is TRDV1, the J gene TRDJ1, with 7 bases aligning to TRDD3. Germline matching of the DNA provided the J gene here, since TCRdb leaves it blank. There are 19 residues in the CDR3. Trimming removed 4 bases from V and 7 bases from J; junction bases left unmatched: 24. Germline V gives CDR1 TSWWSYY, CDR2 QGS. DNA of the CDR3: TGTGCTCTTGGGGTCCCCACCGCTACGGAGGGGATAGGGAGAACTAAACTCATCTTT. Translated, it gives CALGVPTATEGIGRTKLIF.

Notes on this clone: One base separates it from a far larger clone, so it is likely a read error. This CDR3 is also generated by other DNA sequences in the sample. V usage is TRDV1 and J usage is TRDJ1, with D possibly matching TRDD3 (6 bases). Here the J gene was assigned by germline matching of the DNA, as TCRdb has none. Per the germline V gene, CDR1 is TSWWSYY and CDR2 is QGS. Trimming removed 2 bases at V and 0 bases at J, with 28 bases between. This CDR3 region has 21 residues. DNA for the CDR3: TGTGCTCTTGGGGAATCCTTTCCCAACCGGTGGCTGGGGAGATACACCGATAAACTCATCTTT. It encodes CALGESFPNRWLGRYTDKLIF.

On this clone: TCRdb lists the protein of a much larger clone for this DNA, which differs at residue 3, so this is likely a read error; the protein given here is translated from the DNA itself. The genes are TRDV1 and TRDJ1; possible D gene TRDD3, 6 bases. The J gene is absent in TCRdb and was assigned here via DNA matching to germline. This CDR3 contains 17 residues. Looked up from germline, CDR1 is TSWWSYY and CDR2 is QGS. CDR3 region: CAPGDLFLGGNTDKLIF. Here the CDR3 DNA reads TGTGCTCCTGGGGACCTATTCCTTGGGGGGAACACCGATAAACTCATCTTT.

A remark on this clone: TCRdb's protein for this DNA is that of a much larger clone and differs from the translation at residue 16, likely a read error; the protein shown is the DNA translation. V gene TRDV1 combines with J gene TRDJ1, with D tentatively TRDD3 (5 bases). Here the J gene was assigned by germline matching of the DNA, as TCRdb has none. CDR3 length: 19 amino acids. Germline V gives CDR1 TSWWSYY, CDR2 QGS. CDR3 residues: CALGELLSPRWGYTDRLIF. In nucleotides, the CDR3 is TGTGCTCTTGGGGAACTTCTCTCACCCCGATGGGGTTACACCGATAGACTCATCTTT.

In its sample, this clone was seen a few times. This DNA's translation and the protein TCRdb lists, from a much larger clone, do not match at residue 7, likely due to a read error; the protein shown is translated from the DNA. The V call is TRDV1, the J call TRDJ1, with 9 bases fitting TRDD3. No J gene was available from TCRdb, and it was assigned here by a germline match of the DNA. The CDR3 totals 24 residues. The germline gives CDR1 TSWWSYY, CDR2 QGS. Trimming removed 2 bases from V and 0 bases from J; junction bases left unmatched: 28. CDR3 sequence (DNA): TGTGCTCTTGGGGAAGAGGCCCCTTCCCACGGACTGGGGGACCCACGGGGGTACACCGATAAACTCATCTTT. Residues: CALGEEAPSHGLGDPRGYTDKLIF.

To note about this clone: The mismatch at residue 17 between this DNA's translation and the TCRdb protein of a much larger clone likely reflects a read error; the protein shown is translated from the DNA. The rearrangement links TRDV1 to TRDJ1, with D perhaps TRDD2 (7 bases). V was trimmed by 3 bases and J by 6 bases, leaving 35 bases between them. Germline CDR1 and CDR2: TSWWSYY and QGS. The CDR3 extends over 21 amino acids. Here the CDR3 reads CALGEVFLPSTLGINSYKLIF. The DNA for the CDR3 is TGTGCTCTTGGGGAGGTATTCCTACCCTCAACGCTGGGGATCAATAGCTATAAACTCATCTTT.

This clone was counted many times. The mismatch at residue 11 between this DNA's translation and the TCRdb protein of a much larger clone likely reflects a read error; the protein shown is translated from the DNA. The V and J genes are TRDV1 and TRDJ1; possible D gene TRDD3, 6 bases. TCRdb supplies no J gene; here it was assigned by aligning the nucleotide sequence to germline. V was trimmed by 5 bases and J by 7 bases, leaving 41 bases between them. CDR1 is TSWWSYY and CDR2 is QGS in the germline V gene. This CDR3 region has 22 residues. The CDR3 nucleotides are TGTGCTCTTGGGAGATCCCCACCTAGGACTCTCTCTACTGGGATATCCCAGGGTAAACTCATCTTT. Translating it yields CALGRSPPRTLSTGISQGKLIF.

This clone was found many times. Translating the DNA gives a protein that differs from the TCRdb entry at residue 12; the protein shown here is that DNA translation. The gene calls are TRDV1 and TRDJ1, with TRDD3 identical over 10 bases. No J gene was available from TCRdb, and it was assigned here by a germline match of the DNA. The CDR3 runs 17 residues. CDR1 TSWWSYY and CDR2 QGS come from the germline V gene. V lost 2 bases to trimming and J lost 1 base; unmatched junction nucleotides: 7. The CDR3 sequence is CALGEKGGYAVTDKLIF. The CDR3 DNA sequence: TGTGCTCTTGGGGAAAAAGGGGGATACGCGGTCACCGATAAACTCATCTTT.